This T cell receptor beta chain derives from a study of shared clonotypes between healthy human individuals (TCRdb year 2020). In the study overall: The cohort included a few men and a couple of women between 18 and 49 years of age. Per donor, three plates each were used for CD4 naive and CD4 memory, two for CD8 naive, and one for CD8 memory. Blood TCR repertoires of 5 or 6 healthy adults were deeply sequenced to estimate repertoire size and the extent of clonotype sharing between individuals. To increase sequencing depth and limit assay-specific biases, TCR repertoire library preparation and sequencing were carried out by different laboratories using diverse techniques. Per donor, leukapheresis produced somewhere between about 0.8 and 9 billion PBMCs. Study-wide findings and limitations: Larger estimated clonotype richness was generally found for naive subsets than for memory subsets. Higher generation probabilities were observed for clonotypes shared by all four sorted-subset donors than for non-shared clonotypes. Because the study included a small number of donors, the genetic and exposure-history diversity represented was limited. When a few donors were compared, the shared fraction of clonotypes was 5% to 6.5% for naive CD4, roughly 3.4% for naive CD8, 2% to 2.5% for memory CD4, and 0.4% for memory CD8. Sampling was restricted to blood, and TCR repertoires in tissues likely differ from the TCR repertoires found in blood. Pairwise subsampling indicated that sequencing depth was expected to affect the degree of clonotype sharing among donors. Even with the large sequencing depth, rarefaction of the sorted-subset datasets indicated that sequencing was incomplete.

V loses 6 bases of germline sequence and J loses 0 bases, and the interval between the two ends is 14 bases. The CDR3 runs 15 residues from the cysteine to the phenylalanine. This entry keeps only the CDR3 DNA: 45 bases, framed from base 1. Looking up the germline V gene yields CDR1 SGHVS and CDR2 FQNEAQ. Using the deep immunoSEQ assay, TCR CDR3 regions were amplified from genomic DNA by multiplex PCR. Extracted genomic DNA from each cell subset was distributed evenly across all wells of several immunoSEQ 96-well plates, and each plate was treated as a replicate. For sorted subsets, each replicate PCR was loaded with approximately 190 ng genomic DNA, equivalent to roughly 30,000 T cell genomes. Purified libraries were measured with a Qubit 3.0 fluorometer, size-checked on a Bioanalyzer 2100, and measured again with the KAPA Library Quantification kit. A separate single-read 150-cycle Illumina NextSeq 550 flow cell was used to sequence each immunoSEQ 96-well plate. The source study handled its data this way. Because only junctional sequences without quality scores were contained in the immunoSEQ output, filtering matching that applied to full-length reads could not be performed. To assign V/J genes and CDR3, sequences were annotated using PyIR, a Python wrapper for IgBLAST v1.9, with IMGT germline references. Reads with weak V/J assignments (E-value above 1e-6), missing CDR3, stop codons, out-of-frame junctions, or ambiguous translated residues were removed. V3J clonotypes were defined as sequences sharing an identical inferred V gene, J gene, and CDR3 amino acid sequence. The percentage overlap between two repertoires was calculated by dividing the number of shared unique clonotypes by the size of the smaller repertoire. RTK rarefaction, the Chao1 estimator, and Recon v2.1 estimates of unobserved clonotypes were used to assess repertoire richness. Generation probabilities were computed with OLGA for all TCRbeta clonotypes obtained by the gDNA method from a handful of donors. TCRdb holds this immuneACCESS table with in-frame rearrangements only. Some clones are missing; in checked studies, unresolved V genes explain under half, and the rest has no known cause. D and trimming come from the DNA, and the V and J calls and clone size come from that table. The sample table lists about 2.1 million clones, about 93% of them with a count of one. The top ten hold roughly 1.8% of the sample.

For the CD8 naive samples, CD45RO-negative cells were positively selected for CCR7, yielding a CD45RA+CCR7+ population from which TemRA cells were excluded. The donors were healthy, HIV-negative adults with no recently reported acute infections or vaccinations. Every donor was a Caucasian adult residing in Nashville, Tennessee, USA. After blood collection by leukapheresis, PBMCs were isolated using Ficoll-Histopaque density gradient centrifugation and then cryopreserved in the vapor phase of liquid nitrogen. Analytical flow cytometry was used to check the purity and quantity of each magnetically sorted T cell population. From each sorted fraction, genomic DNA was isolated and quantified by UV absorbance on a Nanodrop 2000c. This clone appeared a single time. Its antigen remains unidentified. No much larger clonotype is one base removed from it; base qualities were not supplied.

The V and J genes are TRBV7-8 and TRBJ2-5; the D segment might be TRBD1 or TRBD2, since each matches 5 bases. Sequences were obtained from naive CD8+ T cells from PBMCs. According to the study, the label for this sample's cell subset or site signals: CD45RA+CCR7+. This TCR was sampled from a man aged 18 to 29 in good health. Some clones in this sample may be carry-over from other donors' samples. The CDR3 in this case is CASSTPGTHQETQYF. The nucleotides are TGTGCCAGCAGTACCCCCGGGACCCACCAAGAGACCCAGTACTTC.